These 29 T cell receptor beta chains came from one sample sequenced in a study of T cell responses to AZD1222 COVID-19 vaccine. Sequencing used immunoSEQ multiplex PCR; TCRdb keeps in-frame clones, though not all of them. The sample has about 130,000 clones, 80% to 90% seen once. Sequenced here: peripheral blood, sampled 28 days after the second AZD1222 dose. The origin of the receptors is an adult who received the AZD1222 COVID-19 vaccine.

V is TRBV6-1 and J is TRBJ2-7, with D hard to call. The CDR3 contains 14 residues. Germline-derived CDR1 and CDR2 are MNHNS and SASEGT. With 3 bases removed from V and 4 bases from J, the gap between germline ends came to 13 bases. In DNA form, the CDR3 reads TGTGCCAGCAGTGACGTCTTCGGGCGGTACGAGCAGTACTTC. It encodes CASSDVFGRYEQYF.

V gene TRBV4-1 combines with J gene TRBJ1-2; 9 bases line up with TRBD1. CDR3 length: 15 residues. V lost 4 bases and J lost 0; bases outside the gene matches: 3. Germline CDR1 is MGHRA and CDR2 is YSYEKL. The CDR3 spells CASSRGQGPNYGYTF. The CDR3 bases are TGCGCCAGCAGCCGAGGACAGGGGCCTAACTATGGCTACACCTTC.

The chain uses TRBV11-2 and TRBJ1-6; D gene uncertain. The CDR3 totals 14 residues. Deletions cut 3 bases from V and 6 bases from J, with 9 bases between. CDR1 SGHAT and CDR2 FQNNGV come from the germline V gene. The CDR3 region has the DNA TGTGCCAGCAGCTTTGGGTTCGTTAATTCACCCCTCCACTTT. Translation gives CASSFGFVNSPLHF.

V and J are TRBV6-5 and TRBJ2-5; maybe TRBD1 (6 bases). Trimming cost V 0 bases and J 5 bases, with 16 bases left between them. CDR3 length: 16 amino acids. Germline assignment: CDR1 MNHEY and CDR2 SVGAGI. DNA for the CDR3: TGTGCCAGCAGTTACTCGATACCAGGGGATGGGGAGACCCAGTACTTC. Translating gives CASSYSIPGDGETQYF.

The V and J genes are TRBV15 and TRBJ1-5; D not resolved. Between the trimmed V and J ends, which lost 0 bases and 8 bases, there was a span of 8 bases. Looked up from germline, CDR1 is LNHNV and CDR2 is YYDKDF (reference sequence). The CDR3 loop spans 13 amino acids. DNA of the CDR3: TGTGCCACCAGCAGAGATGAGGGTGAGCCCCAGCATTTT. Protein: CATSRDEGEPQHF.

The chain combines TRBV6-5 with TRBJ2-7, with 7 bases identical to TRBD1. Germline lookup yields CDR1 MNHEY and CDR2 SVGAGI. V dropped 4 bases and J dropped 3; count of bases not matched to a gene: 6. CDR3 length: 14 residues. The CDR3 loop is CASSWGRGSYEQYF. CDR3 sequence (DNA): TGTGCCAGCAGTTGGGGCAGGGGGAGCTACGAGCAGTACTTC.

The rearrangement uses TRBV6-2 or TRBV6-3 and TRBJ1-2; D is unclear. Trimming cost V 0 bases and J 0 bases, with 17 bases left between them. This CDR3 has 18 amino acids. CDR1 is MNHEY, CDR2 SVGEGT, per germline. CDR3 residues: CASSYSPVRTLANYGYTF. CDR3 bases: TGTGCCAGCAGTTACTCTCCGGTACGGACCTTAGCTAACTATGGCTACACCTTC.

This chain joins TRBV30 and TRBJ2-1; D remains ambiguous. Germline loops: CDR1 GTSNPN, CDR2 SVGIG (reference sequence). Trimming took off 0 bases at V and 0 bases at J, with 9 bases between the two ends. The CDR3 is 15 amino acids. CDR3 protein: CAWSVGASSYNEQFF. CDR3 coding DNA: TGTGCCTGGAGTGTGGGTGCTAGCTCCTACAATGAGCAGTTCTTC.

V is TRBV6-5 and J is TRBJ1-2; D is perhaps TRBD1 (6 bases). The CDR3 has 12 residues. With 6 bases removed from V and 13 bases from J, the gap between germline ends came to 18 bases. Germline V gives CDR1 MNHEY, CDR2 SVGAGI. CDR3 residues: CASRTLDSALTF. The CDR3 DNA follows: TGTGCCAGCAGGACCCTGGACAGCGCGCTCACCTTC.

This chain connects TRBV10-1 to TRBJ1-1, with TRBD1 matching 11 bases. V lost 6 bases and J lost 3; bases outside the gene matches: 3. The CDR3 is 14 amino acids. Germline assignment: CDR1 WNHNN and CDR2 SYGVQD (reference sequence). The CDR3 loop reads CASRSGQGDTEAFF. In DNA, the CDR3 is TGCGCCAGCAGATCGGGACAGGGGGACACTGAAGCTTTCTTT.

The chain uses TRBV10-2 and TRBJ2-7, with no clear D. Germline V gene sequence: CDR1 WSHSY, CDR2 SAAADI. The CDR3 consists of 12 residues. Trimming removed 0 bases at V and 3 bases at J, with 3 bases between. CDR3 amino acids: CASSESGYEQYF. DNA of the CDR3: TGCGCCAGCAGTGAGTCGGGCTACGAGCAGTACTTC.

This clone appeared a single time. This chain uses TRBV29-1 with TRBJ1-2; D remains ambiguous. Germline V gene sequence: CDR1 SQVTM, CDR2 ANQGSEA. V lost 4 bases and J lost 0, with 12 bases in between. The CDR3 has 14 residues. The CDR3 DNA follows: TGCAGCGTTGTTAGGAACAGCGCTAACTATGGCTACACCTTC. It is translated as CSVVRNSANYGYTF. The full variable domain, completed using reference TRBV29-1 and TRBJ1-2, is SAVISQKPSRDICQRGTSLTIQCQVDSQVTMMFWYRQQPGQSLTLIATANQGSEATYESGFVIDKFPISRPNLTFSTLTVSNMSPEDSSIYLCSVVRNSANYGYTFGSGTRLTVV.

The CDR3 coding sequence is TGTGCCAGCAGTCGCCTATGGGACACCGGGGAGCTGTTTTTT. It codes for CASSRLWDTGELFF. The gene calls are TRBV6-5 and TRBJ2-2; D ambiguous. CDR3 length: 14 residues. The germline CDR1 and CDR2 sequences are MNHEY and SVGAGI. The germline V and J ends were trimmed by 5 bases and 3 bases, with 10 bases remaining between them.

The CDR3 reads CASSGQVSNQPQHF. The CDR3 DNA follows: TGTGCCAGCAGTGGACAGGTTAGCAATCAGCCCCAGCATTTT. The rearrangement uses TRBV6-2 or TRBV6-3 and TRBJ1-5; 7 bases map to TRBD1. Trimming took 5 bases from V and 0 from J; bases not matched to a gene: 1. CDR1 and CDR2 (germline): MNHEY, SVGEGT. The CDR3 has 14 amino acids.

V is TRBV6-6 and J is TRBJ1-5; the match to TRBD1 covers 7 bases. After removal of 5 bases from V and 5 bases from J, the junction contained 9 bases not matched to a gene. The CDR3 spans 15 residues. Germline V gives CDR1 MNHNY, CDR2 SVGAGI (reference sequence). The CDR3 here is CASSPDRSGYQPQHF. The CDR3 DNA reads TGTGCCAGCAGTCCGGACAGGTCGGGATATCAGCCCCAGCATTTT.

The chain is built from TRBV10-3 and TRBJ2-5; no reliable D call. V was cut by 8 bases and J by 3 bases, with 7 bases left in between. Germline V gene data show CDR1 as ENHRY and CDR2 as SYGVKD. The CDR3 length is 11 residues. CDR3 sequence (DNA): TGTGCCATCGGGCAGGAAGAGACCCAGTACTTC. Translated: CAIGQEETQYF.

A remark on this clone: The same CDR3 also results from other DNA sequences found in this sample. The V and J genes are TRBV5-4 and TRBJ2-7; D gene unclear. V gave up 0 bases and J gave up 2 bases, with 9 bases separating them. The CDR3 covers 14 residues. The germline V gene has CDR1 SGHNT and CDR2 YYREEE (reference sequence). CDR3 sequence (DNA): TGTGCCAGCAGCTTGGCAGGCGGACCCTACGAGCAGTACTTC. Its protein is CASSLAGGPYEQYF.

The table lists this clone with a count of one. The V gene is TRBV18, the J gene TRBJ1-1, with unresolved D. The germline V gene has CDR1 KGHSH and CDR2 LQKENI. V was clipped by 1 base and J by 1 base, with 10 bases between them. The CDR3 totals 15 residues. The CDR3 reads CASSPQYTANTEAFF. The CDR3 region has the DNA TGTGCCAGCTCACCACAATATACGGCGAACACTGAAGCTTTCTTT.

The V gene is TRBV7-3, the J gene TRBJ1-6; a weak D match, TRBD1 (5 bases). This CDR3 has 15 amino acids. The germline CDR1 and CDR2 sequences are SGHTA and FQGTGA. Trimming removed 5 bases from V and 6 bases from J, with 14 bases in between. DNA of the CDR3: TGTGCCAGCAGCCCCCGGGGGGTTGGTAATTCACCCCTCCACTTT. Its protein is CASSPRGVGNSPLHF.

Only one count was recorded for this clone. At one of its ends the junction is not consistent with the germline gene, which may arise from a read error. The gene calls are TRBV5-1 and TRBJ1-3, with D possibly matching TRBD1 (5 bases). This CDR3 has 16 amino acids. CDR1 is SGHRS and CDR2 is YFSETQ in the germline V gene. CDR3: CASSGLRDLGGSTIYF. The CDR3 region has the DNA TGCGCCAGCAGCGGCCTCCGGGACCTCGGGGGAAGCACCATATATTTT.

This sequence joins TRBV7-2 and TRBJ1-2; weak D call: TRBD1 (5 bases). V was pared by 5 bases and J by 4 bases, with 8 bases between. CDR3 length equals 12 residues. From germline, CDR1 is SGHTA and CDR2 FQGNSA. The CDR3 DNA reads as TGTGCCAGCAGCGCCGACAGCTATGGCTACACCTTC. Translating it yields CASSADSYGYTF.

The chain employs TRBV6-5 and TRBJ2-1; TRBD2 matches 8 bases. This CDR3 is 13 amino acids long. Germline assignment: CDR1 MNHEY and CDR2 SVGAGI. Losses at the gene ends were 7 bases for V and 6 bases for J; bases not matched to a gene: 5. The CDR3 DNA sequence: TGTGCCAGCAAACGGGAGGGCTCCAATGAGCAGTTCTTC. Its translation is CASKREGSNEQFF.

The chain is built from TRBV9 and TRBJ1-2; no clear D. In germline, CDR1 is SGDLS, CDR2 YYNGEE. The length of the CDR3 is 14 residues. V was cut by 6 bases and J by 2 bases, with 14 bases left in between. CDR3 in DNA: TGTGCCAGCACCCTAGACCCGACAAACTATGGCTACACCTTC. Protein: CASTLDPTNYGYTF.

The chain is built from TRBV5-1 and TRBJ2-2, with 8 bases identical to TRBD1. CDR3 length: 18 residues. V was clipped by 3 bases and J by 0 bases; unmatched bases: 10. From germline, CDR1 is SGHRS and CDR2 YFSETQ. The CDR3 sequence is CASSSGRGLSANTGELFF. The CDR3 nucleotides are TGCGCCAGCAGCTCGGGCAGGGGGCTCAGCGCGAACACCGGGGAGCTGTTTTTT.

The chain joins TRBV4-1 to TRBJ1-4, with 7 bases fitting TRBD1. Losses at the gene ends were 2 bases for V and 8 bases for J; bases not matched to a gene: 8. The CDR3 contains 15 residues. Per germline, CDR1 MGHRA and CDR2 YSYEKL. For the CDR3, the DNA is TGCGCCAGCAGCCAACAGTTTGCAGGGGGAGAAAAACTGTTTTTT. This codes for CASSQQFAGGEKLFF.

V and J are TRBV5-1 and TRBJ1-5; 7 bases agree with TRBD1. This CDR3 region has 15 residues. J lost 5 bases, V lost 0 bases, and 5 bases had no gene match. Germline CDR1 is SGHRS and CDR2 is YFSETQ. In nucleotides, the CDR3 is TGCGCCAGCAGCTTGGAAGGGGGCCTGTATCAGCCCCAGCATTTT. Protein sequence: CASSLEGGLYQPQHF.

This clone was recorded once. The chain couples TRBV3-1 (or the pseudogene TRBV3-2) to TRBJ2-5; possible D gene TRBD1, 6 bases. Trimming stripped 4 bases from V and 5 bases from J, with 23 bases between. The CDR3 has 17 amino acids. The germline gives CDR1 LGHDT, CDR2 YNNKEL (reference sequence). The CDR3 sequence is CASSPVPVGAAGETQYF. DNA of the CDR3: TGTGCCAGCAGCCCCGTCCCGGTGGGGGCCGCTGGGGAGACCCAGTACTTC.

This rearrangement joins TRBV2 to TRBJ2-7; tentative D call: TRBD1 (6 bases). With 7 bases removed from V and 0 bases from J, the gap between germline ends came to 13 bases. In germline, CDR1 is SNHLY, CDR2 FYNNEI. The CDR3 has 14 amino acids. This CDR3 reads CASNPGTHSYEQYF. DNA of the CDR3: TGTGCCAGCAACCCCGGGACACACTCCTACGAGCAGTACTTC.

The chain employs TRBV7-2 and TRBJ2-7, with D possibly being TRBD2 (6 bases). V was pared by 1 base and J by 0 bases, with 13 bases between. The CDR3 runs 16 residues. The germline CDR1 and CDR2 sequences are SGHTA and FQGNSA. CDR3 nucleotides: TGTGCCAGCAGCTTAGGGGGGACTCGATACTCCTACGAGCAGTACTTC. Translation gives CASSLGGTRYSYEQYF.